This T cell receptor (beta chain) is drawn from a study of PD-1 blockade in classical Hodgkin lymphoma. Germline V CDR1 and CDR2: LNHDA, SQIVND (reference sequence). The CDR3 spans 14 residues. V shed 7 bases and J 6 bases; nucleotides not matched to a gene: 8. This clone was found once. Assay used: immunoSEQ multiplex PCR; TCRdb lists only in-frame clones, some missing. This sample has about 35,000 clones; around 89% occur once, and the top ten carry more than 0.2%. Time point: newly diagnosed, previously untreated cHL patient sample. Magnetic negative selection purified CD4+ T cells from thawed PBMCs.

This TCR derives from a human donor with classical Hodgkin lymphoma. Sequenced material: CD4+ T cells from blood. The genes are TRBV19 and TRBJ2-3, with 9 positions matching TRBD1. CDR3 sequence reads: CASTHTGGLDTQYF. In DNA, the CDR3 is TGTGCCAGTACCCACACAGGGGGCCTGGATACGCAGTATTTT.